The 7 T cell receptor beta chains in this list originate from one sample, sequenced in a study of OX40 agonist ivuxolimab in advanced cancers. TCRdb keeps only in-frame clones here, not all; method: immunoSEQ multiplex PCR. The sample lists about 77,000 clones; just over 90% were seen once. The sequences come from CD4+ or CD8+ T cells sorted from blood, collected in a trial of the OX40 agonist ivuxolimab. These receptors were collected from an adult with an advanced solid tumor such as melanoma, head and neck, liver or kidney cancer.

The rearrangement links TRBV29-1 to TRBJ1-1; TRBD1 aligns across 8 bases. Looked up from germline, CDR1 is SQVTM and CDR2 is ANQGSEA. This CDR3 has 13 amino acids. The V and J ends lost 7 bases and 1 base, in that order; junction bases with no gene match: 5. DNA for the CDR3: TGCAGCGCGGCAGGGGGCCCGAACACTGAAGCTTTCTTT. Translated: CSAAGGPNTEAFF.

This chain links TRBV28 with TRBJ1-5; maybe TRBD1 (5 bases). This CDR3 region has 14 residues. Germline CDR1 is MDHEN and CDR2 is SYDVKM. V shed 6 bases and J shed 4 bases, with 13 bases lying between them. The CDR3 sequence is CASSLTVTNQPQHF. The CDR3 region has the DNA TGTGCCAGCAGCCTGACAGTGACGAATCAGCCCCAGCATTTT.

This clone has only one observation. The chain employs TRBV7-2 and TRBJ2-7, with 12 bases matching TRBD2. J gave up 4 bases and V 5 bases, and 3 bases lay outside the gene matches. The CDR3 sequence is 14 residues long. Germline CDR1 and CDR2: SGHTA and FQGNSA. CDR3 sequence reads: CASSPTSGSYEQYF. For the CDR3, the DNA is TGTGCCAGCAGCCCGACTAGCGGGAGTTACGAGCAGTACTTC.

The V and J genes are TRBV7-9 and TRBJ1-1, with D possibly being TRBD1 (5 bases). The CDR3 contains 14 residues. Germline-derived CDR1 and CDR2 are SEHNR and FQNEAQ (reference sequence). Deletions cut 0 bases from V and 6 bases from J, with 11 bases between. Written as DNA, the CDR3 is TGTGCCAGCAGCTTAGCGGGCAGGGTGGCTGAAGCTTTCTTT. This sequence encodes CASSLAGRVAEAFF.

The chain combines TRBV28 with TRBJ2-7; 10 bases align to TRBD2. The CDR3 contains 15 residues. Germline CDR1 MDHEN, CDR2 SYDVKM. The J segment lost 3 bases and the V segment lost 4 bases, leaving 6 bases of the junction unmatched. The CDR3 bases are TGTGCCAGCAGTTCCCAAAGCGGGAGGGTCTACGAGCAGTACTTC. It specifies CASSSQSGRVYEQYF.

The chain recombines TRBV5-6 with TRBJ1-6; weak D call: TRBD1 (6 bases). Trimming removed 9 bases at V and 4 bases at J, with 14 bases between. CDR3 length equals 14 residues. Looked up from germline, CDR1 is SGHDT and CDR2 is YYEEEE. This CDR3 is CATQRGGYNSPLHF. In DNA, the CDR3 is TGTGCCACCCAGAGGGGGGGGTATAATTCACCCCTCCACTTT.

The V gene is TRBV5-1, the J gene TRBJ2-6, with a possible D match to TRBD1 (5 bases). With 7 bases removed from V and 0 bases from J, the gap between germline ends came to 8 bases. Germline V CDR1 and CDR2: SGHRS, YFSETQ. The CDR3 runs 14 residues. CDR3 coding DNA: TGCGCCAGCCTAGACAGCTCTGGGGCCAACGTCCTGACTTTC. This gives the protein CASLDSSGANVLTF.